This T cell receptor beta chain was observed in a study of blood T cells in healthy people across ages. Overall study results and limits: More naive CD4+ cells and higher diversity were found in long-lived than in aged donors.

Next came a second PCR, run for about 7 to 12 cycles, which used a sample-barcoded 5' primer along with a J-beta primer mix. TCRdb analysed the 5' RACE reads with MiXCR anew, one entry per CDR3 protein. The sample includes around 710,000 distinct CDR3 sequences, 35% to 45% of them seen just once. With 3 bases removed from V and 3 bases from J, the gap between germline ends came to 9 bases. The CDR3 length is 12 residues. Germline CDR1 and CDR2: DFQATT and SNEGSKA (reference sequence). This clonotype was picked up one time. No antigen is known for it. As the CDR3 is not closed by the conserved phenylalanine or tryptophan, this likely results from a read error.

The sequence was obtained from an older woman in good health. Input material: blood. The rearrangement uses TRBV20-1 and TRBJ2-7; D is unresolved. In DNA form, the CDR3 reads TGCAGTGCTAGTCCCATTTTCTACGAGCAGTACCTC. This translates into CSASPIFYEQYL.